The 9 T cell receptor beta chains given below trace back to one sample, sequenced in a study of blood T cell repertoires in COVID-19. Using immunoSEQ multiplex PCR, the repertoire was profiled, and TCRdb retains in-frame clones only, with some absent. The table shows more than 70,000 clones, with about four fifths occurring only once. The sample was peripheral blood. The source is a woman aged 80 or older with active or convalescent COVID-19.

V is TRBV28 and J is TRBJ1-1, with 8 bases lining up with TRBD1. The junction had 5 bases not matched to a gene; V was cut back by 4 bases and J by 4 bases. The germline gives CDR1 MDHEN, CDR2 SYDVKM. CDR3 size: 14 residues. CDR3 DNA: TGTGCCAGCAGTTGGCAGGGGGCTCCCACTGAAGCTTTCTTT. It codes for CASSWQGAPTEAFF.

This clone was observed a few times. The genes are TRBV5-5 and TRBJ2-5; 7 bases agree with TRBD2. Germline V CDR1 and CDR2: SGHKS, YYEKEE (reference sequence). This CDR3 has 15 residues. Losses at the gene ends were 1 base for V and 5 bases for J; bases not matched to a gene: 8. CDR3: CASSLLGLEGETQYF. DNA of the CDR3: TGTGCCAGCAGCTTGCTCGGACTAGAAGGGGAGACCCAGTACTTC.

This rearrangement joins TRBV29-1 to TRBJ2-2, with a weak D call TRBD1 (6 bases). Germline loops: CDR1 SQVTM, CDR2 ANQGSEA. This CDR3 is 14 amino acids long. V was pared by 6 bases and J by 3 bases, with 14 bases between. CDR3 nucleotide sequence: TGCAGCGTCGATCCGGGACATCACACCGGGGAGCTGTTTTTT. Its translation is CSVDPGHHTGELFF.

V and J are TRBV7-2 and TRBJ1-5, with D perhaps TRBD1 (5 bases). This CDR3 is 12 amino acids long. In germline, CDR1 is SGHTA, CDR2 FQGNSA. Trimming pared 2 bases from V and 13 bases from J, leaving 12 bases between. CDR3 protein: CASSLRDGAQHF. As DNA, the CDR3 is TGTGCCAGCAGCTTAAGAGATGGGGCACAGCATTTT.

This rearrangement joins TRBV6-2 or TRBV6-3 to TRBJ1-1; D not certain. Trimming removed 2 bases at V and 5 bases at J, with 12 bases between. The CDR3 runs to 14 residues. CDR1 is MNHEY and CDR2 is SVGEGT in the germline V gene. The CDR3 spells CASSYGFGGTEAFF. The DNA for the CDR3 is TGTGCCAGCAGTTACGGATTTGGAGGGACTGAAGCTTTCTTT.

V gene TRBV19 combines with J gene TRBJ1-5; a weak D match, TRBD1 (5 bases). V was trimmed by 3 bases and J by 6 bases, leaving 15 bases between them. The CDR3 consists of 15 residues. CDR1 is LNHDA and CDR2 is SQIVND in the germline V gene (reference sequence). CDR3 region: CASSIAGGGSQPQHF. DNA for the CDR3: TGTGCCAGTAGTATTGCCGGGGGAGGAAGTCAGCCCCAGCATTTT. Together with reference TRBV19 and TRBJ1-5, the CDR3 gives the full variable domain: DGGITQSPKYLFRKEGQNVTLSCEQNLNHDAMYWYRQDPGQGLRLIYYSQIVNDFQKGDIAEGYSVSREKKESFPLTVTSAQKNPTAFYLCASSIAGGGSQPQHFGDGTRLSIL.

V and J are TRBV4-3 and TRBJ2-1; TRBD2 matches at 11 bases. Germline trimming cut 0 bases from V and 8 bases from J; bases unmatched to any gene: 6. The CDR3 covers 16 residues. Germline V gene data show CDR1 as LGHNA and CDR2 as YSLEER. DNA of the CDR3: TGCGCCAGCAGCCAAGATTTAGCGGGAGGGGGGTATGAGCAGTTCTTC. Translation: CASSQDLAGGGYEQFF.

The CDR3 sequence: CASSGLSQGAGGELFF. Here the CDR3 DNA reads TGTGCCAGCAGCGGATTATCCCAGGGGGCAGGCGGGGAGCTGTTTTTT. V and J are TRBV9 and TRBJ2-2; the match to TRBD1 covers 8 bases. The CDR3 consists of 16 residues. The germline gives CDR1 SGDLS, CDR2 YYNGEE. The ends lost 3 bases at V and 7 bases at J; junction bases unmatched: 11.

CDR3 bases: TGTGCCAGCAGCCAACACCTGGGACAGGGTGACGTCCTGACTTTC. Translating it yields CASSQHLGQGDVLTF. The chain links TRBV14 to TRBJ2-6, with 9 positions matching TRBD1. Germline lookup yields CDR1 SGHDN and CDR2 FVKESK. The V and J ends lost 2 bases and 11 bases, in that order; junction bases with no gene match: 7. The CDR3 length is 15 residues.